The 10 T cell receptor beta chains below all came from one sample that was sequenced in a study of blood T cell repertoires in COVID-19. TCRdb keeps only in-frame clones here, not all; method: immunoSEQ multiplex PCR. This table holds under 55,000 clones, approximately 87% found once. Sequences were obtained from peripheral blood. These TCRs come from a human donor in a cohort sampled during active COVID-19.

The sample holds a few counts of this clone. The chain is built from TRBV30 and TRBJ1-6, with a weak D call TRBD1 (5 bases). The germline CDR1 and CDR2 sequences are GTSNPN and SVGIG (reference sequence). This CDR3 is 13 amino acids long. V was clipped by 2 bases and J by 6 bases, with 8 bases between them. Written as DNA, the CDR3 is TGTGCCTGGAGTTTACAGGTTAATTCACCCCTCCACTTT. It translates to CAWSLQVNSPLHF.

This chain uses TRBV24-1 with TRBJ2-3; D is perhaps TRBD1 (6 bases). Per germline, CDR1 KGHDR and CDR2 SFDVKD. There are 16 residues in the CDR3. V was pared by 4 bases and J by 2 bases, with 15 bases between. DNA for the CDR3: TGTGCCACCAGTGAGTCAGGCGGACAGCACACAGATACGCAGTATTTT. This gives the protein CATSESGGQHTDTQYF.

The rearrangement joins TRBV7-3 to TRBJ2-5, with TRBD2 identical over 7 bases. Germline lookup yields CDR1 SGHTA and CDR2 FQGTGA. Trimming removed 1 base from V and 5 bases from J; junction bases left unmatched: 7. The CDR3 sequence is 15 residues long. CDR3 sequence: CASSLKGGRWETQYF. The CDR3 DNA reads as TGTGCCAGCAGCTTAAAGGGCGGGAGATGGGAGACCCAGTACTTC.

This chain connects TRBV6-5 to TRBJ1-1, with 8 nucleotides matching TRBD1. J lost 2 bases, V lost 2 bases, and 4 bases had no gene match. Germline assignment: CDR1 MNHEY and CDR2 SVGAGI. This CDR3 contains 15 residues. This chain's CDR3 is CASSYPTGGNTEAFF. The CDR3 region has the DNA TGTGCCAGCAGTTACCCAACAGGGGGTAACACTGAAGCTTTCTTT.

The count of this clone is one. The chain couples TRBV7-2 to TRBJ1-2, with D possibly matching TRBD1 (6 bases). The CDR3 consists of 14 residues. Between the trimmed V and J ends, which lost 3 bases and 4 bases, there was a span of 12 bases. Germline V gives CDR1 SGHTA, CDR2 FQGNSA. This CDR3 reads CASSLGTGTYGYTF. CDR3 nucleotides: TGTGCCAGCAGCTTGGGCACAGGGACCTATGGCTACACCTTC.

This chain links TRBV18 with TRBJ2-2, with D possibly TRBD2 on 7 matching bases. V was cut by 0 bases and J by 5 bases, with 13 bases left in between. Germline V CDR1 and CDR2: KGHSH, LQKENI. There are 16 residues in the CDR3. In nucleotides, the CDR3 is TGTGCCAGCTCACCACCTGGGGGGGACAAGACCGGGGAGCTGTTTTTT. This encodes CASSPPGGDKTGELFF.

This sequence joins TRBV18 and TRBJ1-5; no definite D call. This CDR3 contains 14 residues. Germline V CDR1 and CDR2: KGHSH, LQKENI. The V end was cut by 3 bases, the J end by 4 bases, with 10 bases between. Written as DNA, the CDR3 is TGTGCCAGCTCACCGGCCTTCTCGAATCAGCCCCAGCATTTT. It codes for CASSPAFSNQPQHF. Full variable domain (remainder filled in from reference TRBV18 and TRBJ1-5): NAGVMQNPRHLVRRRGQEARLRCSPMKGHSHVYWYRQLPEEGLKFMVYLQKENIIDESGMPKERFSAEFPKEGPSILRIQQVVRGDSAAYFCASSPAFSNQPQHFGDGTRLSIL.

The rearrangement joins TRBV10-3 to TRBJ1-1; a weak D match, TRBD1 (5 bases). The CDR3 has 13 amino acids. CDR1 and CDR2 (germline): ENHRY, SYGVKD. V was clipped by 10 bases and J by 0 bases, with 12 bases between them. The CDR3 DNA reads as TGTGCCACTAGCGACAGAATGAACACTGAAGCTTTCTTT. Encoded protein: CATSDRMNTEAFF.

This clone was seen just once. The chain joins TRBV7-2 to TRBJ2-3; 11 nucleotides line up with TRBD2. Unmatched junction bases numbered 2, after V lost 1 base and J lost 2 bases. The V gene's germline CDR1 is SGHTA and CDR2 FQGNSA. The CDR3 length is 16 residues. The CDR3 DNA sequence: TGTGCCAGCAGCTTAGGTAGCGGGGGGGCCACAGATACGCAGTATTTT. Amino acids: CASSLGSGGATDTQYF.

The CDR3 loop is CASSYVVEKETQYF. Here the CDR3 DNA reads TGTGCCAGCAGTTACGTGGTGGAGAAAGAGACCCAGTACTTC. This chain joins TRBV6-2 or TRBV6-3 and TRBJ2-5; D is unclear. This CDR3 spans 14 amino acids. V dropped 2 bases and J dropped 3 bases, with 10 bases sitting between them. Germline CDR1 MNHEY, CDR2 SVGEGT.